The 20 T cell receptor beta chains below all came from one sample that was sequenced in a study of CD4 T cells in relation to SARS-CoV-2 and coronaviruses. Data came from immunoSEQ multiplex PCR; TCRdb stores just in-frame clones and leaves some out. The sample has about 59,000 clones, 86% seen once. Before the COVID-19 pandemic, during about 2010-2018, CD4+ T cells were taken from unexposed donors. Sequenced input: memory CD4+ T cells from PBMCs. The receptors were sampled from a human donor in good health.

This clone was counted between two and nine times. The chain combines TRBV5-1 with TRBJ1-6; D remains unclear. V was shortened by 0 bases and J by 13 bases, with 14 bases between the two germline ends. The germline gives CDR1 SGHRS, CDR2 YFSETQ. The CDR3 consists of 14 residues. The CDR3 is CASSLAGILGPLHF. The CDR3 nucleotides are TGCGCCAGCAGCTTGGCGGGGATCCTTGGTCCCCTCCACTTT.

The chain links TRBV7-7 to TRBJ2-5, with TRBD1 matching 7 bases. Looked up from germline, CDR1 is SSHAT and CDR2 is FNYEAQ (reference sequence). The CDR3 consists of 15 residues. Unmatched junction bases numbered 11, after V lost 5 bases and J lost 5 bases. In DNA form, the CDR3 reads TGTGCCAGCAGCAAAAACAGGGGAAAACTCGAGACCCAGTACTTC. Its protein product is CASSKNRGKLETQYF.

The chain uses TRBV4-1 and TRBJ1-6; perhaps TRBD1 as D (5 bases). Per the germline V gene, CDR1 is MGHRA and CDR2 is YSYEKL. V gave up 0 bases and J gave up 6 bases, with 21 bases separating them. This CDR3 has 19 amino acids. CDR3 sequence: CASSQEDSAWDGGNSPLHF. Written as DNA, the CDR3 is TGCGCCAGCAGCCAAGAAGATAGCGCGTGGGACGGAGGTAATTCACCCCTCCACTTT.

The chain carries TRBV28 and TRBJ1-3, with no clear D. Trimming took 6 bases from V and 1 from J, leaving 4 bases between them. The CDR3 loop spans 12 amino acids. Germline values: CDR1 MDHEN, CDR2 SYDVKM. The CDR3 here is CASRLSGNTIYF. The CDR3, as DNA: TGTGCCAGCAGACTATCTGGAAACACCATATATTTT.

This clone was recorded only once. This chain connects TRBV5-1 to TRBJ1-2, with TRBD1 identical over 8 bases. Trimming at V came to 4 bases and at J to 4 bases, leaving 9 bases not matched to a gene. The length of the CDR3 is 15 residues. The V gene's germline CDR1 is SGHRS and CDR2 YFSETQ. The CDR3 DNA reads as TGCGCCAGCAGCGCAATTGGACAGGGCCCCTATGGCTACACCTTC. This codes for CASSAIGQGPYGYTF.

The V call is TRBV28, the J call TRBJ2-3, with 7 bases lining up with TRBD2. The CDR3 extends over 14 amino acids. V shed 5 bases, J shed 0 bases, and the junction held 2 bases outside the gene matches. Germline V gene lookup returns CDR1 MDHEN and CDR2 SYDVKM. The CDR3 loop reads CASSPAGSTDTQYF. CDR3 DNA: TGTGCCAGCAGTCCAGCGGGGAGCACAGATACGCAGTATTTT.

The CDR3 DNA reads as TGCGCCAGCAGCTTGGAACGCGGGAGTTTCGGAGAGACCCAGTACTTC. It specifies CASSLERGSFGETQYF. The chain carries TRBV5-1 and TRBJ2-5, with 7 bases that match TRBD2. CDR3 size: 16 residues. CDR1 and CDR2 (germline): SGHRS, YFSETQ. Trimming cost V 0 bases and J 4 bases; bases outside gene matches: 9.

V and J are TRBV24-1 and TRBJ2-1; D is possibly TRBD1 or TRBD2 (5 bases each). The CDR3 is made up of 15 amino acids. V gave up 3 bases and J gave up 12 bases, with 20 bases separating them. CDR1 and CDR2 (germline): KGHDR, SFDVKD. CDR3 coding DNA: TGTGCCACCAGTGATCCTAGAGGGGATCTCGCGGTGCAGTTCTTC. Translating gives CATSDPRGDLAVQFF.

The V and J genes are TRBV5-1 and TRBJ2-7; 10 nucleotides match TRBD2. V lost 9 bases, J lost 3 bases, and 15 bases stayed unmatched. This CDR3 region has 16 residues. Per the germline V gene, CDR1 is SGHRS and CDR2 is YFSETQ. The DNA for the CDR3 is TGCGCCACCCGTCCCGCCTCAACTAGCGGGATCTACGAGCAGTACTTC. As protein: CATRPASTSGIYEQYF.

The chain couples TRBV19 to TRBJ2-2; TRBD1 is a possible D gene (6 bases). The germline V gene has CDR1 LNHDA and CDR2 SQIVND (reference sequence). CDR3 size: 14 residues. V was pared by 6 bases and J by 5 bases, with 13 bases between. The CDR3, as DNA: TGTGCCAGTAGCACGAACCAGGGGACCGGGGAGCTGTTTTTT. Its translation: CASSTNQGTGELFF. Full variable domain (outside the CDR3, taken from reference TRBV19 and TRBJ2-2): DGGITQSPKYLFRKEGQNVTLSCEQNLNHDAMYWYRQDPGQGLRLIYYSQIVNDFQKGDIAEGYSVSREKKESFPLTVTSAQKNPTAFYLCASSTNQGTGELFFGEGSRLTVL.

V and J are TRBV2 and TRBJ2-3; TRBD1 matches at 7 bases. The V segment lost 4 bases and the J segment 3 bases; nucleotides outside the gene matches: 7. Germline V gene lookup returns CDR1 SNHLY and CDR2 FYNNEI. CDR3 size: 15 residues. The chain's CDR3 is CASSGGDRFTDTQYF. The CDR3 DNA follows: TGTGCCAGCAGTGGAGGGGACAGATTTACAGATACGCAGTATTTT.

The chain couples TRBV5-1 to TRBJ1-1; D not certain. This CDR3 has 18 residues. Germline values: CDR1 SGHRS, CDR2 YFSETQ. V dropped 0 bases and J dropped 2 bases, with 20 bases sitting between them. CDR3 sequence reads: CASSLVPRQVGGNTEAFF. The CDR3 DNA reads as TGCGCCAGCAGCTTGGTGCCCCGCCAGGTCGGTGGAAACACTGAAGCTTTCTTT.

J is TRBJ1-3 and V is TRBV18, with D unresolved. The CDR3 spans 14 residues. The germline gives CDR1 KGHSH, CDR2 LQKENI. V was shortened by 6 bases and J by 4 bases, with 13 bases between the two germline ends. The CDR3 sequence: CASSPTSEGNTIYF. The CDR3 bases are TGTGCCAGCTCGCCCACATCAGAAGGAAACACCATATATTTT. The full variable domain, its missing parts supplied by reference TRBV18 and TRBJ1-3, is NAGVMQNPRHLVRRRGQEARLRCSPMKGHSHVYWYRQLPEEGLKFMVYLQKENIIDESGMPKERFSAEFPKEGPSILRIQQVVRGDSAAYFCASSPTSEGNTIYFGEGSWLTVV.

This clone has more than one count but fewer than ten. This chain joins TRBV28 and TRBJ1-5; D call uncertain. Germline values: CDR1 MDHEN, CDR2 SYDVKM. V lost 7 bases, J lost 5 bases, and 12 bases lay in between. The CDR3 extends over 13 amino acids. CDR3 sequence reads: CASTPGVYQPQHF. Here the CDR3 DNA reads TGTGCCAGCACTCCTGGGGTATATCAGCCCCAGCATTTT.

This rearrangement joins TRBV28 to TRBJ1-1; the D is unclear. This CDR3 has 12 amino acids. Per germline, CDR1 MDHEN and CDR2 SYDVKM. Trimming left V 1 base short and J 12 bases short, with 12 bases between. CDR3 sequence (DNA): TGTGCCAGCAGTTTATCCCCCATGGGGACTTTCTTT. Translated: CASSLSPMGTFF.

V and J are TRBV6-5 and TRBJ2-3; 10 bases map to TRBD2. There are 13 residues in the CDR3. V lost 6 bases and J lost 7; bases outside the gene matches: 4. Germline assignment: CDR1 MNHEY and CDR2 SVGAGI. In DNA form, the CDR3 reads TGTGCCAGCAGGGGGACTAGCGATTATACGCAGTATTTT. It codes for CASRGTSDYTQYF.

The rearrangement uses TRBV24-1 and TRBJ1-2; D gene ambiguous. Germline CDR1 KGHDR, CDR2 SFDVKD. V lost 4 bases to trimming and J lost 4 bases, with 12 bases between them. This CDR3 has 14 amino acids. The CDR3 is CATSDPSVTYGYTF. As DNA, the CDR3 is TGTGCCACCAGTGACCCCAGTGTAACCTATGGCTACACCTTC.

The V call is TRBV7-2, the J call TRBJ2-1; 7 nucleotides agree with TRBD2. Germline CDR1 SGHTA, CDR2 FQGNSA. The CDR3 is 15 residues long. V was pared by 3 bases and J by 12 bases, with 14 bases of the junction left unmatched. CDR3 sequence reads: CASSFLASGEFGQFF. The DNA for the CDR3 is TGTGCCAGCAGCTTCTTGGCTAGCGGCGAGTTCGGGCAGTTCTTC.

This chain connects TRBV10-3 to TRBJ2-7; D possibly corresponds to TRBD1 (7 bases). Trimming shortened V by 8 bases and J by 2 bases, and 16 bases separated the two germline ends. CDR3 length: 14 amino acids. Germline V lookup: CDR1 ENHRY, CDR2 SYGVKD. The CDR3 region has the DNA TGTGCCATCGGAGGGGGCGAAACCACCTACGAGCAGTACTTC. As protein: CAIGGGETTYEQYF.

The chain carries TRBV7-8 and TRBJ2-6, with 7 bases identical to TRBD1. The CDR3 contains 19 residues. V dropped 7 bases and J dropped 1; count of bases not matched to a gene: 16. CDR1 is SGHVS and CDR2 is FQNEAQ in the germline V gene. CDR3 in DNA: TGTGCCAGCACCCTAGGGGGCAGGCGACTGATTTCTGGGGCCAACGTCCTGACTTTC. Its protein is CASTLGGRRLISGANVLTF.